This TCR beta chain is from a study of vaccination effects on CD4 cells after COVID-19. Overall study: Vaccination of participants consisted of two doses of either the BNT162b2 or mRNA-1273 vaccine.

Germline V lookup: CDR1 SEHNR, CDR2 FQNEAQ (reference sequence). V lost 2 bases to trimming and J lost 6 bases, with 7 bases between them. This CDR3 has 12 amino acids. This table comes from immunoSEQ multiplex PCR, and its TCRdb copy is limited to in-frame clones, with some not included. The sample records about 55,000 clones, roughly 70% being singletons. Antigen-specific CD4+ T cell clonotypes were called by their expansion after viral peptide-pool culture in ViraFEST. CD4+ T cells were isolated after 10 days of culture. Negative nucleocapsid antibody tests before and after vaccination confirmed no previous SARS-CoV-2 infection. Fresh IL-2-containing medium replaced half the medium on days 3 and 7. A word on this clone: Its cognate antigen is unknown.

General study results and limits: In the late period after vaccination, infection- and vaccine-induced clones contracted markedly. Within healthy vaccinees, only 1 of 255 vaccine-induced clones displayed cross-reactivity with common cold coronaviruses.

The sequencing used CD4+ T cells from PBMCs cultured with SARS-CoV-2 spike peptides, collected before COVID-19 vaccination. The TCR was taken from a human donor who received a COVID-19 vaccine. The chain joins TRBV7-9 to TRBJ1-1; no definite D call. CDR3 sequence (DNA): TGTGCCAGCAGCTTATCGGTGGCTGAAGCTTTCTTT. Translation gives CASSLSVAEAFF.